These 15 T cell receptor beta chains were sequenced from one sample in a study of blood T cell repertoires in COVID-19. Sequencing used immunoSEQ multiplex PCR; TCRdb keeps in-frame clones, though not all of them. The sample holds around 140,000 clones, approximately 88% seen once. The sample taken for sequencing was peripheral blood. These receptors all stem from a woman aged 45-65 years with acute or convalescent COVID-19.

V gene TRBV6-5 combines with J gene TRBJ1-2; no clear D gene. Germline V gene sequence: CDR1 MNHEY, CDR2 SVGAGI. This CDR3 contains 14 residues. Deletions cut 0 bases from V and 4 bases from J, with 9 bases between. The CDR3 protein is CASSYSRGGYGYTF. DNA for the CDR3: TGTGCCAGCAGTTACTCTCGGGGAGGCTATGGCTACACCTTC.

Turning to this clone: This same CDR3 is encoded by further DNA sequences in the sample. V usage is TRBV18 and J usage is TRBJ1-5, with D uncertain. Germline V gene sequence: CDR1 KGHSH, CDR2 LQKENI. Trimming took 6 bases from V and 5 from J, leaving 11 bases between them. This CDR3 has 13 amino acids. As DNA, the CDR3 is TGTGCCAGCTCCCCGGGGAGGGATCAGCCCCAGCATTTT. Its protein product is CASSPGRDQPQHF.

V gene TRBV29-1 combines with J gene TRBJ1-1; no firm D call. The CDR3 is 14 amino acids. Germline V gives CDR1 SQVTM, CDR2 ANQGSEA. Trimming cost V 5 bases and J 2 bases, with 15 bases left between them. CDR3 bases: TGCAGCGTTTGGGTCCGCGGCCTTAACACTGAAGCTTTCTTT. Its protein product is CSVWVRGLNTEAFF.

The rearrangement uses TRBV7-5 and TRBJ1-2; the table's D call, TRBD1, was not checked against the DNA. TRBV7-5 is deemed a pseudogene. The CDR3 has 14 amino acids. The CDR3 sequence: CARSLRDMSYGYTF. The CDR3 bases are TGTGCCAGAAGCCTTAGGGACATGTCCTATGGCTACACCTTC.

The rearrangement links TRBV5-1 to TRBJ2-1, with 7 nucleotides matching TRBD1. The CDR3 length is 13 residues. V trimming: 4 bases; J trimming: 7 bases; junction bases outside the gene matches: 5. Looked up from germline, CDR1 is SGHRS and CDR2 is YFSETQ. The chain's CDR3 is CASSRDSPNEQFF. DNA for the CDR3: TGCGCCAGCAGCCGGGACAGTCCAAATGAGCAGTTCTTC.

The chain links TRBV7-6 to TRBJ2-2; 7 bases are a match to TRBD2. Germline CDR1 SGHVS, CDR2 FNYEAQ. J lost 8 bases, V lost 2 bases, and 8 bases had no gene match. The CDR3 extends over 15 amino acids. This CDR3 reads CASSLSQAGRGELFF. The CDR3 nucleotides are TGTGCCAGCAGCTTATCCCAAGCGGGAAGGGGGGAGCTGTTTTTT.

This chain joins TRBV5-8 and TRBJ2-7; 10 bases match TRBD1. The germline V gene has CDR1 SGHTS and CDR2 YDEGEE. V shed 4 bases and J 5 bases; nucleotides not matched to a gene: 6. CDR3 length: 14 residues. This chain's CDR3 is CASSRDRGTNEQYF. CDR3 coding DNA: TGTGCCAGCAGCCGGGACAGGGGAACGAACGAGCAGTACTTC.

V is TRBV7-9 and J is TRBJ1-1; no definite D call. The CDR3 contains 15 residues. V was pared by 1 base and J by 1 base, with 10 bases between. CDR1 is SEHNR, CDR2 FQNEAQ, per germline (reference sequence). This CDR3 reads CASSLGGGSNTEAFF. CDR3 coding DNA: TGTGCCAGCAGCTTAGGCGGTGGGTCGAACACTGAAGCTTTCTTT.

This clone was seen only a few times. The chain joins TRBV7-3 to TRBJ2-2; perhaps TRBD1 as D (5 bases). The length of the CDR3 is 15 residues. Trimming removed 7 bases at V and 6 bases at J, with 18 bases between. Germline CDR1 reads SGHTA; CDR2 reads FQGTGA. This CDR3 reads CASTLWGDRPGELFF. As DNA, the CDR3 is TGTGCCAGCACTCTCTGGGGCGACAGACCCGGGGAGCTGTTTTTT.

J is TRBJ1-4 and V is TRBV5-1; 7 positions match TRBD1. J was trimmed by 4 bases and V by 4 bases; bases with no gene match: 4. The germline V gene encodes CDR1 SGHRS and CDR2 YFSETQ. The CDR3 loop spans 14 amino acids. CDR3: CASSQTGSNEKLFF. In nucleotides, the CDR3 is TGCGCCAGCAGCCAGACAGGGAGTAATGAAAAACTGTTTTTT.

The rearrangement joins TRBV20-1 to TRBJ2-5; TRBD2 matches at 9 bases. Germline CDR1 is DFQATT and CDR2 is SNEGSKA (reference sequence). CDR3 length: 17 residues. Unmatched junction bases numbered 15, after V lost 3 bases and J lost 4 bases. The CDR3 region is CSASALLGRGGRETQYF. CDR3 nucleotide sequence: TGCAGTGCTAGTGCACTCTTAGGGCGGGGGGGCCGAGAGACCCAGTACTTC.

The chain couples TRBV5-1 to TRBJ2-3; 7 bases line up with TRBD2. The germline CDR1 and CDR2 sequences are SGHRS and YFSETQ. The CDR3 totals 15 residues. Trimming at V came to 10 bases and at J to 0 bases, leaving 11 bases not matched to a gene. CDR3 in DNA: TGCGCCTCGTCCCAAGCTAGCGGCAGCACAGATACGCAGTATTTT. It codes for CASSQASGSTDTQYF.

The rearrangement uses TRBV30 and TRBJ1-6; 7 positions match TRBD1. The germline V gene has CDR1 GTSNPN and CDR2 SVGIG (reference sequence). CDR3 length: 15 residues. Losses at the gene ends were 1 base for V and 5 bases for J; bases not matched to a gene: 5. CDR3 DNA: TGTGCCTGGAGTGGGGGGACAGTAAATAATTCACCCCTCCACTTT. Residues: CAWSGGTVNNSPLHF.

This clone was seen only once. Other nucleotide sequences in the sample specify the same CDR3. This rearrangement joins TRBV7-3 to TRBJ2-1; a possible D gene is TRBD1 (5 bases). Looked up from germline, CDR1 is SGHTA and CDR2 is FQGTGA. CDR3 length equals 14 residues. The V and J ends lost 2 bases and 2 bases respectively, with 7 bases between them. The CDR3 region has the DNA TGTGCCAGCAGCTTACAGGGCACCTACAATGAGCAGTTCTTC. Protein: CASSLQGTYNEQFF.

This clone was seen once. The rearrangement joins TRBV19 to TRBJ2-2, with 8 bases aligning to TRBD1. J lost 4 bases, V lost 4 bases, and 8 bases had no gene match. This CDR3 contains 16 residues. The germline V gene has CDR1 LNHDA and CDR2 SQIVND (reference sequence). The CDR3 region has the DNA TGTGCCAGTAGTAAGGGGACAGGACCGACCACCGGGGAGCTGTTTTTT. Amino acids: CASSKGTGPTTGELFF.